The 26 T cell receptor beta chains below were found in one sample sequenced in a study of cytotoxic CD8 clonotypes in ibrutinib-treated CLL. Sequenced by immunoSEQ multiplex PCR; TCRdb stores in-frame clones only, minus some. Among 4,500 to 7,000 clones, approximately 71% were seen once, and the ten largest hold around 38%. The sequenced sample was PBMCs, obtained before ibrutinib treatment. The receptors originated from a human donor with chronic lymphocytic leukemia.

The chain combines TRBV2 with TRBJ1-4; 7 nucleotides align to TRBD1. The germline V gene has CDR1 SNHLY and CDR2 FYNNEI. The CDR3 has 15 residues. Trimming took 6 bases from V and 4 from J; bases not matched to a gene: 8. The CDR3 is CASSPDRVINEKLFF. The CDR3 DNA reads as TGTGCCAGCAGCCCAGACAGGGTGATTAATGAAAAACTGTTTTTT.

This chain uses TRBV5-1 with TRBJ2-7; no firm D call. Germline V gene lookup returns CDR1 SGHRS and CDR2 YFSETQ. This CDR3 is built from 13 residues. With 2 bases removed from V and 7 bases from J, the gap between germline ends came to 13 bases. CDR3 sequence (DNA): TGCGCCAGCAGCTTTTCAGGTGTCGGGGAGCAGTACTTC. Its translation is CASSFSGVGEQYF.

The rearrangement joins TRBV18 to TRBJ2-3; D remains ambiguous. This CDR3 is 14 amino acids long. V was trimmed by 3 bases and J by 1 base, leaving 8 bases between them. Per germline, CDR1 KGHSH and CDR2 LQKENI. The CDR3 DNA reads TGTGCCAGCTCACCGGCCCAGGGCACAGATACGCAGTATTTT. Its translation is CASSPAQGTDTQYF.

This clone occurred a few times. The gene calls are TRBV10-3 and TRBJ2-7, with 7 bases matching TRBD2. Germline V lookup: CDR1 ENHRY, CDR2 SYGVKD. This CDR3 spans 15 amino acids. V shed 4 bases, J shed 5 bases, and the junction held 11 bases outside the gene matches. The CDR3 is CAISGLARAGDEQYF. For the CDR3, the DNA is TGTGCCATCAGTGGACTAGCTAGAGCCGGGGACGAGCAGTACTTC.

The V and J genes are TRBV19 and TRBJ1-1, with D hard to call. The CDR3 totals 13 residues. CDR1 is LNHDA and CDR2 is SQIVND in the germline V gene (reference sequence). The germline V and J ends were trimmed by 2 bases and 5 bases, with 9 bases remaining between them. CDR3 loop: CASSITGITEAFF. CDR3 in DNA: TGTGCCAGTAGTATAACGGGGATTACTGAAGCTTTCTTT.

This clone is large (0.1 to 1%) within its sample. This rearrangement joins TRBV6-1 to TRBJ1-5, with D perhaps TRBD1 (5 bases). CDR3 length: 15 amino acids. Germline V gene lookup returns CDR1 MNHNS and CDR2 SASEGT. The V gene lost 5 bases and the J gene lost 0 bases, with 11 bases spanning the gap. The CDR3 protein is CASSRPGNSNQPQHF. The CDR3 nucleotides are TGTGCCAGCAGTCGACCAGGGAATAGCAATCAGCCCCAGCATTTT.

The V and J genes are TRBV27 and TRBJ1-5, with D perhaps matching TRBD1 (5 bases). With 7 bases removed from V and 2 bases from J, the gap between germline ends came to 12 bases. Per the germline V gene, CDR1 is MNHEY and CDR2 is SMNVEV (reference sequence). This CDR3 region has 14 residues. The CDR3 here is CASTPGGGNQPQHF. The CDR3 nucleotides are TGTGCCAGCACCCCGGGGGGGGGCAATCAGCCCCAGCATTTT.

The chain uses TRBV5-1 and TRBJ1-1; a weak D match, TRBD1 (5 bases). CDR3 length equals 17 residues. V shed 4 bases and J shed 1 base, with 20 bases lying between them. The germline CDR1 and CDR2 sequences are SGHRS and YFSETQ. DNA for the CDR3: TGCGCCAGCAGCATATCCGGGACTCTGGGAGCGAACACTGAAGCTTTCTTT. It specifies CASSISGTLGANTEAFF.

This clone appeared a few times. The V and J genes are TRBV20-1 and TRBJ1-2, with 8 positions matching TRBD1. Trimming removed 7 bases from V and 2 bases from J; junction bases left unmatched: 0. This CDR3 is 11 amino acids long. In germline, CDR1 is DFQATT, CDR2 SNEGSKA (reference sequence). The CDR3 coding sequence is TGCAGTGGACAGGGGAACTATGGCTACACCTTC. This sequence encodes CSGQGNYGYTF.

This chain uses TRBV5-1 with TRBJ1-6; possibly TRBD1 for D (6 bases). Trimming cost V 0 bases and J 9 bases, with 10 bases left between them. Germline loops: CDR1 SGHRS, CDR2 YFSETQ. The CDR3 has 14 amino acids. The CDR3 coding sequence is TGCGCCAGCAGCTTGGAGGGGGTGGGTTCACCCCTCCACTTT. Translation gives CASSLEGVGSPLHF.

The rearrangement joins TRBV5-1 to TRBJ1-1; TRBD1 is a possible D gene (5 bases). Germline CDR1 SGHRS, CDR2 YFSETQ. The CDR3 length is 14 residues. V shed 3 bases and J shed 2 bases, with 11 bases lying between them. The CDR3: CASSSSGGNTEAFF. The CDR3 bases are TGCGCCAGCAGCTCCTCTGGGGGTAACACTGAAGCTTTCTTT.

The V gene is TRBV7-9, the J gene TRBJ1-2; the D gene is possibly TRBD1 (6 bases). Germline loops: CDR1 SEHNR, CDR2 FQNEAQ (reference sequence). The V end was cut by 1 base, the J end by 9 bases, with 12 bases between. CDR3 length equals 13 residues. For the CDR3, the DNA is TGTGCCAGCAGCTTAGGACAGGCCAGTAGCTACACCTTC. It codes for CASSLGQASSYTF.

This chain joins TRBV27 and TRBJ2-2, with 7 bases that match TRBD1. Germline CDR1 reads MNHEY; CDR2 reads SMNVEV (reference sequence). The CDR3 is made up of 15 amino acids. V dropped 4 bases and J dropped 0; count of bases not matched to a gene: 2. The CDR3 DNA is TGTGCCAGCAGTTCAGGGACAGCGAACACCGGGGAGCTGTTTTTT. It codes for CASSSGTANTGELFF.

This clone came up once. The CDR3 is CASRLGGGTDTQYF. CDR3 coding DNA: TGCGCCAGCAGGCTCGGCGGGGGTACAGATACGCAGTATTTT. The rearrangement uses TRBV5-1 and TRBJ2-3, with 7 bases fitting TRBD2. V lost 5 bases and J lost 3; bases outside the gene matches: 6. Germline CDR1 and CDR2: SGHRS and YFSETQ. The CDR3 contains 14 residues.

The CDR3 protein is CASSLASSYGYTF. The CDR3 bases are TGTGCCAGCAGCTTGGCGTCTTCCTATGGCTACACCTTC. The genes are TRBV5-5 and TRBJ1-2, with D unresolved. Between the trimmed V and J ends, which lost 0 bases and 4 bases, there was a span of 7 bases. Germline values: CDR1 SGHKS, CDR2 YYEKEE (reference sequence). The CDR3 is 13 amino acids.

The chain links TRBV5-1 to TRBJ1-2, with D maybe TRBD1 (6 bases). Trimming took 2 bases from V and 6 from J, leaving 35 bases between them. CDR1 is SGHRS, CDR2 YFSETQ, per germline. The CDR3 totals 21 residues. The CDR3 nucleotides read TGCGCCAGCAGCTTTGGTCAAGGACAAGTCAGGAGGAAGGGGGTGGCACATGGCTACACCTTC. The encoded protein is CASSFGQGQVRRKGVAHGYTF.

This rearrangement joins TRBV5-1 to TRBJ1-1; possibly TRBD1 for D (5 bases). This CDR3 contains 14 residues. V lost 2 bases to trimming and J lost 0 bases, with 8 bases between them. CDR1 and CDR2 from the germline V gene are SGHRS and YFSETQ. The chain's CDR3 is CASSLDSMNTEAFF. The CDR3 nucleotides read TGCGCCAGCAGCTTAGACAGCATGAACACTGAAGCTTTCTTT.

The chain carries TRBV4-1 and TRBJ2-1; 7 bases match TRBD2. This CDR3 has 15 amino acids. The germline CDR1 and CDR2 sequences are MGHRA and YSYEKL. Germline trimming cut 3 bases from V and 3 bases from J; bases unmatched to any gene: 5. The CDR3 DNA is TGCGCCAGCAGCCAGCTCCGGGACTACTACAATGAGCAGTTCTTC. Protein sequence: CASSQLRDYYNEQFF.

This clone showed up just a few times. V usage is TRBV30 and J usage is TRBJ2-7, with D perhaps TRBD1 (6 bases). The V and J ends lost 3 bases and 5 bases respectively, with 20 bases between them. The CDR3 sequence is 15 residues long. CDR1 and CDR2 from the germline V gene are GTSNPN and SVGIG (reference sequence). DNA of the CDR3: TGTGCCTGGAGCAGGGGAGAGGAAAGTACAGACGAGCAGTACTTC. Protein: CAWSRGEESTDEQYF.

Notes on this clone: At one end the junction does not follow the germline gene, possibly because of a read error. J is TRBJ2-7 and V is TRBV5-4; possible D gene TRBD2, 6 bases. The CDR3 length is 14 residues. The germline gives CDR1 SGHNT, CDR2 YYREEE (reference sequence). CDR3 loop: CASSQEEGAFEQYF. The DNA of the CDR3 is TGCGCCAGCAGCCAAGAGGAGGGAGCTTTCGAGCAGTACTTC.

V usage is TRBV27 and J usage is TRBJ1-1; D remains ambiguous. CDR1 is MNHEY and CDR2 is SMNVEV in the germline V gene (reference sequence). The CDR3 covers 11 residues. The V gene lost 6 bases and the J gene lost 4 bases, with 6 bases spanning the gap. Written as DNA, the CDR3 is TGTGCCAGCAGCTCGGTCACTGAAGCTTTCTTT. It is translated as CASSSVTEAFF.

The chain couples TRBV5-6 to TRBJ1-1; 8 nucleotides agree with TRBD1. The V segment lost 4 bases and the J segment 6 bases; nucleotides outside the gene matches: 2. The CDR3 is 12 residues long. From germline, CDR1 is SGHDT and CDR2 YYEEEE. CDR3 loop: CASSPGGSEAFF. Written as DNA, the CDR3 is TGTGCCAGCAGCCCAGGGGGCTCTGAAGCTTTCTTT.

The V and J genes are TRBV7-3 and TRBJ1-2, with 12 bases matching TRBD1. The germline CDR1 and CDR2 sequences are SGHTA and FQGTGA. V was pared by 5 bases and J by 7 bases, with 8 bases of the junction left unmatched. The CDR3 loop spans 15 amino acids. Here the CDR3 reads CASSPSGQGAVGYTF. CDR3 DNA: TGTGCCAGCAGCCCGTCGGGACAGGGGGCGGTTGGCTACACCTTC.

V and J are TRBV7-8 and TRBJ1-1; perhaps TRBD1 as D (5 bases). Trimming cost V 5 bases and J 5 bases, with 15 bases left between them. CDR1 is SGHVS, CDR2 FQNEAQ, per germline. The CDR3 is 14 amino acids. CDR3 protein: CASSHQPGGTEAFF. In nucleotides, the CDR3 is TGTGCCAGCAGCCATCAACCGGGGGGTACTGAAGCTTTCTTT.

The chain combines TRBV7-9 with TRBJ2-1, with 7 positions matching TRBD1. The CDR3 runs 17 residues. Looked up from germline, CDR1 is SEHNR and CDR2 is FQNEAQ (reference sequence). V trimming: 5 bases; J trimming: 2 bases; junction bases outside the gene matches: 12. The CDR3 is CASSPHQTGSAYNEQFF. The CDR3 nucleotides read TGTGCCAGCAGCCCTCATCAGACAGGGTCGGCCTACAATGAGCAGTTCTTC.

The chain carries TRBV7-9 and TRBJ1-5, with TRBD1 as a possible D gene (5 bases). Germline V gene lookup returns CDR1 SEHNR and CDR2 FQNEAQ (reference sequence). The V end lost 2 bases, the J end lost 2 bases, and 7 bases lay between the germline ends. This CDR3 has 14 residues. CDR3 bases: TGTGCCAGCAGCTTATCGGGGGGCAATCAGCCCCAGCATTTT. Translating gives CASSLSGGNQPQHF.